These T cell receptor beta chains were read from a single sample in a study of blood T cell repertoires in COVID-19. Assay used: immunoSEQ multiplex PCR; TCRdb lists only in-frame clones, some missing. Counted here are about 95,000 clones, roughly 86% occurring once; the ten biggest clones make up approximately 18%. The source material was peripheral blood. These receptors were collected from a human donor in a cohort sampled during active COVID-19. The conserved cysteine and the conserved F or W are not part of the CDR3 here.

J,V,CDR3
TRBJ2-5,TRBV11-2,ASSLGLAETQY
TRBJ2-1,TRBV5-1,ASSLAPGGHSYNEQF
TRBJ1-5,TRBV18,ASSPLDSRNQPQH
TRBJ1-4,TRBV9,ASSVDGRGVNEKLF
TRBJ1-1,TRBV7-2,ASSVTGANTEAF
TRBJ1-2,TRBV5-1,ASSLSRASANYGYT
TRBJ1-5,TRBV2,ASRSFSNQPQH
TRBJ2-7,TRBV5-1,ASSFASLAGATYEQY
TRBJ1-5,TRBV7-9,ASSSGQVGNQPQH
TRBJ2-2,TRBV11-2,ASSELTGFTGELF